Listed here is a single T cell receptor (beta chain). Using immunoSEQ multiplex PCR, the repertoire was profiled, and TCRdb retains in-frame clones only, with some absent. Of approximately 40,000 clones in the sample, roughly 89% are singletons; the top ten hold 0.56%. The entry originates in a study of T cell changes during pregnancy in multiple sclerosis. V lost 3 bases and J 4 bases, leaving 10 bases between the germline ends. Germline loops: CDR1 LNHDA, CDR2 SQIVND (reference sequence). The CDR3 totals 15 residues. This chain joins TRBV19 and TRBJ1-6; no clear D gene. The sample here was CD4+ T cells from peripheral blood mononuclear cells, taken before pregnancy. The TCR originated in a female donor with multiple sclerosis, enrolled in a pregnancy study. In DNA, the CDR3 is TGTGCCAGTAGTATGGATGCACAGTATAATTCACCCCTCCACTTT. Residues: CASSMDAQYNSPLHF.